Listed below are T cell receptor beta chains from one sample, sequenced in a study of blood T cells in healthy people across ages. TCRdb independently ran MiXCR on the 5' RACE reads; one entry per CDR3 protein. The repertoire consists of 700,000 to 850,000 distinct CDR3 sequences, with under 40% occurring once and the leading ten covering under 15%. Sequenced input: blood. These receptors came from a man aged 18 to 29 in good health. The CDR3 runs from the conserved cysteine through the conserved F or W. A D gene is named only where the DNA matches it firmly. Only some rows state a clone size, as once, few, many or a class for expanded clones.

d_gene	j_gene	v_gene	abundance	CDR3nt	CDR3aa
.	TRBJ1-5	TRBV28	few	TGTGCCAGCAGTTTTGTAATGCGTCAGCCCCAGCATTTT	CASSFVMRQPQHF
TRBD2	TRBJ2-1	TRBV9	.	TGTGCCAGCAGCGCGACTAGCGGGGGCCGCGGTGAGCAGTTCTTC	CASSATSGGRGEQFF
TRBD1	TRBJ2-3	TRBV5-1	.	TGCGCCAGCAGCACGGGACAGCTCACAGATACGCAGTATTTT	CASSTGQLTDTQYF
TRBD1	TRBJ2-1	TRBV20-1	.	TGCAGTGCTACTCGCCCTCCGGGACAGAAATCCTACGAGCAGTTCTTC	CSATRPPGQKSYEQFF
.	TRBJ1-1	TRBV20-1	few	TGCAGTGCTGAAGACTCTATGAACACTGAAGCTTTCTTT	CSAEDSMNTEAFF
TRBD1	TRBJ2-7	TRBV7-9	.	TGTGCCAGCAGCTTAGCTCCGGGACAGTTCCGTGAGCAGTACTTC	CASSLAPGQFREQYF
.	TRBJ2-3	TRBV29-1	.	TGCAGCGTTGAAATACAGCGGACCACAGATACGCAGTATTTT	CSVEIQRTTDTQYF
.	TRBJ2-3	TRBV2	few	TGTGCCAGCGGCAGGAACACAGATACGCAGTATTTT	CASGRNTDTQYF
.	TRBJ1-4	TRBV2	.	TGTGCCAGCAGTACCGGGACATTGAACGAAAAACTGTTTTTT	CASSTGTLNEKLFF
.	TRBJ1-1	TRBV29-1	.	TGCAGCGTTGAGGAGGGAATCCGGACTGAAGCTTTCTTT	CSVEEGIRTEAFF
TRBD1	TRBJ1-2	TRBV20-1	.	TGCAGTGCTAGACAATCCGAGGGGGCAGGGGAGGGCTACACCTTC	CSARQSEGAGEGYTF
.	TRBJ2-5	TRBV12-3/TRBV12-4	many	TGTGCCAGCACCCCCGTTGGGGCAGAGACCCAGTACTTC	CASTPVGAETQYF
.	TRBJ2-5	TRBV21-1	.	TGTGCCAGCAGCAAGAATGGGGGCTTGCAGACCCAGTACTTC	CASSKNGGLQTQYF
TRBD1	TRBJ1-1	TRBV6-2/TRBV6-3	once	TGTGCCAGCAGTTACGGCGGGACAGGGGGCACTGAAGCTTTCTTT	CASSYGGTGGTEAFF
.	TRBJ2-7	TRBV20-1	many	TGCAGTGCTAGGGACAAAAACCCCTACGAGCAGTACTTC	CSARDKNPYEQYF
.	TRBJ1-1	TRBV20-1	.	TGCAGTGCTAGGGGCAGGAGGTTCAACACTGAAGCTTTCTTT	CSARGRRFNTEAFF
.	TRBJ2-7	TRBV10-3	once	TGTGCCATCAGGGACCCCGGCACCTACAATGAGCAGTACTTC	CAIRDPGTYNEQYF
.	TRBJ1-2	TRBV2	few	TGTGCCAGCAGTGAAGGGTCCCGTGCCCTAATCTCCTATGGCTACACCTTC	CASSEGSRALISYGYTF
TRBD2	TRBJ2-7	TRBV7-2	.	TGTGCCAGCAGCCCGGCGGCTAGCGGGGGGGTTTTAGTCTACGAGCAGTACTTC	CASSPAASGGVLVYEQYF
TRBD2	TRBJ2-7	TRBV27	.	TGTGCCAGCAGTGCATCACTAGCGGATCTCTCCTACGAGCAGTACTTC	CASSASLADLSYEQYF